This T cell receptor beta chain emerged from a study of shared clonotypes between healthy human individuals. Trimming cost V 3 bases and J 6 bases, with 9 bases left between them. The germline V gene has CDR1 MRHNA and CDR2 SNTAGT. This CDR3 has 12 amino acids. The protocol was immunoSEQ multiplex PCR, while the TCRdb copy is restricted to in-frame clones and leaves out a portion. This sample has 2,500,000 or so clones, with approximately 90% found just once. The sequence derives from a man aged 18 to 29 in good health. Some clones in this sample may be carry-over from other donors' samples. Sequencing used naive CD4+ T cells from PBMCs. The subset is: CD45RA+ positively selected. This chain uses TRBV6-4 with TRBJ2-7, with D maybe TRBD2 (6 bases). DNA for the CDR3: TGTGCCAGCAGTGATATAGCGGCCGAGCAGTACTTC. Protein product: CASSDIAAEQYF.